Listed below are T cell receptor beta chains from one sample, sequenced in a study of shared clonotypes between healthy human individuals. Profiling relied on immunoSEQ multiplex PCR, and the TCRdb table lists in-frame clones only, not all of them. This sample yields around 1,000,000 clones, of which 70% to 80% are seen a single time; 0.89% belongs to the top ten. Sequenced input: memory CD4+ T cells from PBMCs. All receptors derive from a man aged 18 to 35 in good health. Some clones in this sample may be carry-over from other donors' samples. CDR3s include the opening cysteine and the closing phenylalanine or tryptophan. Fields, in order: V gene, D gene, CDR3 length, J gene, clone size, CDR3 protein, CDR3 DNA. The D gene is left open where the match is weak. Not all rows give a size; the values are once, few, many and, for expanded clones, a class.

v_gene: TRBV5-4; d_gene: TRBD2; len: 16; j_gene: TRBJ2-1; abundance: .; CDR3aa: CASSSGLAGAYNEQFF; CDR3nt: TGTGCCAGCAGCTCGGGACTAGCGGGAGCTTACAATGAGCAGTTCTTC
v_gene: TRBV19; d_gene: .; len: 15; j_gene: TRBJ1-3; abundance: .; CDR3aa: CASRSTAFSGNTIYF; CDR3nt: TGTGCCAGTAGGTCGACAGCGTTCTCTGGAAACACCATATATTTT
v_gene: TRBV30; d_gene: TRBD1; len: 14; j_gene: TRBJ1-5; abundance: few; CDR3aa: CAWSGAGGSQPQHF; CDR3nt: TGTGCCTGGAGTGGAGCAGGGGGTAGTCAGCCCCAGCATTTT
v_gene: TRBV6-5; d_gene: .; len: 14; j_gene: TRBJ2-3; abundance: .; CDR3aa: CASSYRGATDTQYF; CDR3nt: TGTGCCAGCAGTTACCGTGGAGCCACAGATACGCAGTATTTT
v_gene: TRBV5-1; d_gene: .; len: 13; j_gene: TRBJ2-7; abundance: few; CDR3aa: CASSTSGNYEQYF; CDR3nt: TGCGCCAGCAGTACCAGCGGAAATTACGAGCAGTACTTC
v_gene: TRBV6-1; d_gene: TRBD1; len: 15; j_gene: TRBJ1-1; abundance: .; CDR3aa: CASSEAGQGRTEAFF; CDR3nt: TGTGCCAGCAGTGAAGCGGGACAGGGTCGGACTGAAGCTTTCTTT
v_gene: TRBV12-5; d_gene: .; len: 13; j_gene: TRBJ2-3; abundance: .; CDR3aa: CASGLTGIDTQYF; CDR3nt: TGTGCTAGTGGTTTGACCGGAATCGATACGCAGTATTTT
v_gene: TRBV7-2; d_gene: .; len: 17; j_gene: TRBJ2-1; abundance: .; CDR3aa: CASSPPRGGIGGNEQFF; CDR3nt: TGTGCCAGCAGCCCTCCACGTGGGGGAATCGGTGGCAATGAGCAGTTCTTC
v_gene: TRBV11-3; d_gene: .; len: 15; j_gene: TRBJ2-2; abundance: .; CDR3aa: CASSLGLSWAGELFF; CDR3nt: TGTGCCAGCAGCTTAGGCCTAAGCTGGGCCGGGGAGCTGTTTTTT
v_gene: TRBV7-3; d_gene: .; len: 14; j_gene: TRBJ1-1; abundance: .; CDR3aa: CASSLTGPDTEAFF; CDR3nt: TGTGCCAGCAGCTTAACCGGACCGGACACTGAAGCTTTCTTT
v_gene: TRBV2; d_gene: TRBD1; len: 15; j_gene: TRBJ1-5; abundance: .; CDR3aa: CASSDPGQGIQPQHF; CDR3nt: TGTGCCAGCAGCGATCCGGGACAGGGGATTCAGCCCCAGCATTTT
v_gene: TRBV7-9; d_gene: .; len: 15; j_gene: TRBJ1-3; abundance: once; CDR3aa: CASSSPRRGRDTIYF; CDR3nt: TGTGCCAGCAGCTCCCCCCGCAGGGGAAGGGACACCATATATTTT
v_gene: TRBV19; d_gene: TRBD1; len: 15; j_gene: TRBJ2-1; abundance: .; CDR3aa: CASSTRDRENNEQFF; CDR3nt: TGTGCCAGTAGTACCCGGGACAGGGAGAACAATGAGCAGTTCTTC
v_gene: TRBV10-3; d_gene: TRBD2; len: 12; j_gene: TRBJ2-1; abundance: .; CDR3aa: CASGLALHEQFF; CDR3nt: TGTGCCAGCGGACTAGCGCTCCATGAGCAGTTCTTC
v_gene: TRBV9; d_gene: .; len: 14; j_gene: TRBJ1-4; abundance: .; CDR3aa: CASSVSQGNEKLFF; CDR3nt: TGTGCCAGCAGCGTCTCACAGGGTAATGAAAAACTGTTTTTT
v_gene: TRBV13; d_gene: TRBD1; len: 13; j_gene: TRBJ2-7; abundance: .; CDR3aa: CASSRDRGYEQYF; CDR3nt: TGTGCCAGCAGCCGGGACAGGGGCTACGAGCAGTACTTC
v_gene: TRBV28; d_gene: TRBD1; len: 16; j_gene: TRBJ2-7; abundance: .; CDR3aa: CASSLIRGGAVGEQYF; CDR3nt: TGTGCCAGCAGTTTAATTAGAGGGGGCGCCGTTGGAGAGCAGTACTTC
v_gene: TRBV4-2; d_gene: .; len: 15; j_gene: TRBJ2-2; abundance: .; CDR3aa: CASSSSGSNTGELFF; CDR3nt: TGTGCCAGCAGCTCGTCAGGGTCGAACACCGGGGAGCTGTTTTTT
v_gene: TRBV6-1; d_gene: .; len: 15; j_gene: TRBJ2-1; abundance: .; CDR3aa: CASSGDYPLVGEQFF; CDR3nt: TGTGCCAGCAGTGGCGACTACCCACTGGTTGGTGAGCAGTTCTTC
v_gene: TRBV18; d_gene: .; len: 14; j_gene: TRBJ2-7; abundance: .; CDR3aa: CASSPGRRSYEQYF; CDR3nt: TGTGCCAGCTCACCGGGCAGGCGCTCCTACGAGCAGTACTTC
v_gene: TRBV7-2; d_gene: TRBD2; len: 16; j_gene: TRBJ2-5; abundance: .; CDR3aa: CASSLVPSGSQETQYF; CDR3nt: TGTGCCAGCAGCTTAGTGCCTAGCGGGTCCCAAGAGACCCAGTACTTC
v_gene: TRBV5-1; d_gene: .; len: 15; j_gene: TRBJ2-2; abundance: .; CDR3aa: CASSPRPGTSGELFF; CDR3nt: TGCGCCAGCAGCCCCCGCCCTGGGACTTCCGGGGAGCTGTTTTTT
v_gene: TRBV28; d_gene: .; len: 15; j_gene: TRBJ2-7; abundance: .; CDR3aa: CASSRSGGGPYEQYF; CDR3nt: TGTGCCAGCAGCCGGTCAGGGGGGGGACCTTACGAGCAGTACTTC
v_gene: TRBV5-1; d_gene: .; len: 16; j_gene: TRBJ1-3; abundance: .; CDR3aa: CASSLPQTSSGNTIYF; CDR3nt: TGCGCCAGCAGCTTACCTCAGACGAGCTCTGGAAACACCATATATTTT
v_gene: TRBV10-3; d_gene: TRBD2; len: 17; j_gene: TRBJ2-4; abundance: few; CDR3aa: CATSSLAGGLGKNIQYF; CDR3nt: TGTGCCACCTCATCTCTAGCGGGAGGGCTCGGCAAAAACATTCAGTACTTC
v_gene: TRBV28; d_gene: .; len: 12; j_gene: TRBJ2-3; abundance: .; CDR3aa: CASSLPVGTQYF; CDR3nt: TGTGCCAGCAGTTTGCCCGTAGGTACGCAGTATTTT
v_gene: TRBV7-3; d_gene: TRBD2; len: 16; j_gene: TRBJ2-2; abundance: .; CDR3aa: CASSSGTSGPTGELFF; CDR3nt: TGTGCCAGCAGCTCCGGGACTAGCGGTCCCACCGGGGAGCTGTTTTTT
v_gene: TRBV4-2; d_gene: .; len: 11; j_gene: TRBJ2-7; abundance: once; CDR3aa: CASSLAYEQYF; CDR3nt: TGTGCCAGCAGTCTGGCGTACGAGCAGTACTTC
v_gene: TRBV2; d_gene: TRBD1; len: 15; j_gene: TRBJ2-1; abundance: few; CDR3aa: CASSEGQGAHNEQFF; CDR3nt: TGTGCCAGCAGTGAAGGACAGGGGGCGCACAATGAGCAGTTCTTC
v_gene: TRBV7-2; d_gene: TRBD2; len: 16; j_gene: TRBJ2-7; abundance: .; CDR3aa: CASSLALAGTPHEQYF; CDR3nt: TGTGCCAGCAGCTTAGCACTAGCGGGGACACCCCACGAGCAGTACTTC
v_gene: TRBV2; d_gene: TRBD1; len: 14; j_gene: TRBJ1-4; abundance: .; CDR3aa: CASSGQGSREKLFF; CDR3nt: TGTGCCAGCAGTGGACAGGGGTCTCGTGAAAAACTGTTTTTT
v_gene: TRBV5-1; d_gene: .; len: 15; j_gene: TRBJ2-2; abundance: few; CDR3aa: CASTSRQSNTGELFF; CDR3nt: TGCGCCAGCACTTCCCGACAGAGTAACACCGGGGAGCTGTTTTTT
v_gene: TRBV6-6; d_gene: .; len: 15; j_gene: TRBJ2-1; abundance: .; CDR3aa: CASSSQLGSYNEQFF; CDR3nt: TGTGCCAGCAGTTCACAACTGGGGTCGTACAATGAGCAGTTCTTC
v_gene: TRBV6-5; d_gene: TRBD1; len: 16; j_gene: TRBJ2-2; abundance: .; CDR3aa: CASSYEGGFNTGELFF; CDR3nt: TGTGCCAGCAGTTACGAAGGGGGCTTTAACACCGGGGAGCTGTTTTTT
v_gene: TRBV7-8; d_gene: TRBD1; len: 15; j_gene: TRBJ1-5; abundance: .; CDR3aa: CASSSGQGKNQPQHF; CDR3nt: TGTGCCAGCAGCTCGGGACAGGGAAAAAATCAGCCCCAGCATTTT
v_gene: TRBV28; d_gene: .; len: 11; j_gene: TRBJ2-2; abundance: .; CDR3aa: CASWGTGELFF; CDR3nt: TGTGCCAGCTGGGGTACCGGGGAGCTGTTTTTT
v_gene: TRBV30; d_gene: TRBD2; len: 15; j_gene: TRBJ2-2; abundance: .; CDR3aa: CAWSGIAGGTGELFF; CDR3nt: TGTGCCTGGAGTGGGATCGCGGGGGGGACCGGGGAGCTGTTTTTT
v_gene: TRBV30; d_gene: TRBD1; len: 13; j_gene: TRBJ1-4; abundance: many; CDR3aa: CAWSRDRGEKLFF; CDR3nt: TGTGCCTGGAGTAGGGACAGGGGTGAAAAACTGTTTTTT
v_gene: TRBV27; d_gene: .; len: 12; j_gene: TRBJ2-2; abundance: .; CDR3aa: CASSFLTGELFF; CDR3nt: TGTGCCAGCAGTTTCCTGACCGGGGAGCTGTTTTTT
v_gene: TRBV28; d_gene: .; len: 14; j_gene: TRBJ1-5; abundance: .; CDR3aa: CATLDRSSNQPQHF; CDR3nt: TGTGCCACCCTCGACAGGTCTAGCAATCAGCCCCAGCATTTT
v_gene: TRBV10-3; d_gene: .; len: 14; j_gene: TRBJ2-3; abundance: .; CDR3aa: CAISRPGATDTQYF; CDR3nt: TGTGCCATCAGTAGGCCAGGGGCCACAGATACGCAGTATTTT
v_gene: TRBV28; d_gene: .; len: 14; j_gene: TRBJ1-3; abundance: once; CDR3aa: CASSSQGTGNTIYF; CDR3nt: TGTGCCAGCAGTTCACAGGGAACTGGAAACACCATATATTTT
v_gene: TRBV9; d_gene: .; len: 15; j_gene: TRBJ2-5; abundance: .; CDR3aa: CASSVDGGGGETQYF; CDR3nt: TGTGCCAGCAGCGTTGACGGCGGTGGGGGGGAGACCCAGTACTTC
v_gene: TRBV15; d_gene: .; len: 14; j_gene: TRBJ1-4; abundance: .; CDR3aa: CATSRVGRNEKLFF; CDR3nt: TGTGCCACCAGCAGAGTGGGCCGAAATGAAAAACTGTTTTTT
v_gene: TRBV11-2; d_gene: TRBD2; len: 15; j_gene: TRBJ2-7; abundance: .; CDR3aa: CASSRTLAGRYEQYF; CDR3nt: TGTGCCAGCAGCCGCACACTAGCGGGAAGGTACGAGCAGTACTTC
v_gene: TRBV7-9; d_gene: .; len: 12; j_gene: TRBJ1-3; abundance: .; CDR3aa: CASSLDVDTIYF; CDR3nt: TGTGCCAGCAGCTTGGATGTGGACACCATATATTTT
v_gene: TRBV5-1; d_gene: .; len: 13; j_gene: TRBJ1-1; abundance: .; CDR3aa: CASSSMLNTEAFF; CDR3nt: TGCGCCAGCAGCTCCATGTTGAACACTGAAGCTTTCTTT
v_gene: TRBV5-1; d_gene: TRBD2; len: 14; j_gene: TRBJ2-1; abundance: .; CDR3aa: CASNLAESYNEQFF; CDR3nt: TGCGCCAGCAATCTAGCGGAGTCCTACAATGAGCAGTTCTTC
v_gene: TRBV4-3; d_gene: .; len: 18; j_gene: TRBJ1-5; abundance: .; CDR3aa: CASSQEPFHGGQSQPQHF; CDR3nt: TGCGCCAGCAGCCAAGAACCCTTCCACGGAGGTCAATCACAGCCCCAGCATTTT
v_gene: TRBV9; d_gene: TRBD2; len: 18; j_gene: TRBJ2-1; abundance: .; CDR3aa: CASSSYSGSLSSYNEQFF; CDR3nt: TGTGCCAGCAGCTCCTATAGCGGGAGCTTAAGCTCCTACAATGAGCAGTTCTTC
v_gene: TRBV27; d_gene: .; len: 13; j_gene: TRBJ1-5; abundance: .; CDR3aa: CASSFRPGQPQHF; CDR3nt: TGTGCCAGCAGTTTTCGACCTGGTCAGCCCCAGCATTTT
v_gene: TRBV28; d_gene: TRBD1; len: 15; j_gene: TRBJ1-2; abundance: once; CDR3aa: CASRQGGASQNGYTF; CDR3nt: TGTGCCAGCAGGCAAGGGGGCGCTTCGCAGAATGGCTACACCTTC
v_gene: TRBV27; d_gene: .; len: 11; j_gene: TRBJ2-5; abundance: .; CDR3aa: CASKRQETQYF; CDR3nt: TGTGCCAGCAAGCGCCAAGAGACCCAGTACTTC
v_gene: TRBV2; d_gene: .; len: 13; j_gene: TRBJ1-1; abundance: .; CDR3aa: CASSDQSYTEAFF; CDR3nt: TGTGCCAGCAGTGATCAGTCTTACACTGAAGCTTTCTTT
v_gene: TRBV7-9; d_gene: .; len: 14; j_gene: TRBJ1-1; abundance: .; CDR3aa: CASSLAAGNTEAFF; CDR3nt: TGTGCCAGCAGCTTAGCGGCGGGGAACACTGAAGCTTTCTTT
v_gene: TRBV7-2; d_gene: .; len: 13; j_gene: TRBJ2-7; abundance: .; CDR3aa: CASSSQQGDEQYF; CDR3nt: TGTGCCAGCAGCTCTCAACAGGGTGACGAGCAGTACTTC
v_gene: TRBV2; d_gene: TRBD1; len: 15; j_gene: TRBJ2-7; abundance: .; CDR3aa: CASRESTGGPTKQYF; CDR3nt: TGTGCCAGCAGGGAGTCCACAGGGGGACCCACCAAGCAGTACTTC
v_gene: TRBV12-2; d_gene: .; len: 16; j_gene: TRBJ2-3; abundance: few; CDR3aa: CASRLVVGLGRYTQYF; CDR3nt: TGTGCAAGTCGCTTAGTGGTTGGTCTCGGTCGCTATACGCAGTATTTT
v_gene: TRBV30; d_gene: .; len: 15; j_gene: TRBJ1-5; abundance: .; CDR3aa: CAWSVQVGSNQPQHF; CDR3nt: TGTGCCTGGAGTGTACAGGTGGGGAGCAATCAGCCCCAGCATTTT
v_gene: TRBV28; d_gene: TRBD2; len: 15; j_gene: TRBJ2-1; abundance: once; CDR3aa: CASSRTSGRAPEQFF; CDR3nt: TGTGCCAGCAGCCGAACTAGCGGGAGGGCTCCTGAGCAGTTCTTC